The 30 T cell receptor beta chains in this list originate from one sample, sequenced in a study of T cell therapy after organ transplantation. Assay used: immunoSEQ multiplex PCR; TCRdb lists only in-frame clones, some missing. In the table there are 45,000 to 60,000 clones, approximately 94% of which are singletons. The antigens of these receptors remain unknown. This material consisted of CD8+ T cells from blood, taken before autologous CMV-specific T cell therapy. The receptors originated from a human patient who had received a solid organ transplant and had CMV disease.

This chain links TRBV19 with TRBJ2-2; unclear D gene. Per germline, CDR1 LNHDA and CDR2 SQIVND (reference sequence). There are 14 residues in the CDR3. V was shortened by 3 bases and J by 4 bases, with 9 bases between the two germline ends. The CDR3 DNA is TGTGCCAGTAGTATTGGGGTTTCCACCGGGGAGCTGTTTTTT. It codes for CASSIGVSTGELFF.

The V and J genes are TRBV5-6 and TRBJ1-2; 7 nucleotides align to TRBD1. This CDR3 region has 14 residues. Germline V gives CDR1 SGHDT, CDR2 YYEEEE. The junction had 6 bases not matched to a gene; V was cut back by 0 bases and J by 7 bases. In DNA form, the CDR3 reads TGTGCCAGCAGCTTGGAACAGGGGATAGGTGGCTACACCTTC. Its protein is CASSLEQGIGGYTF.

This chain uses TRBV15 with TRBJ2-1; the D gene is possibly TRBD1 (5 bases). The CDR3 has 14 amino acids. Germline V gene lookup returns CDR1 LNHNV and CDR2 YYDKDF (reference sequence). Trimming pared 0 bases from V and 5 bases from J, leaving 8 bases between. In nucleotides, the CDR3 is TGTGCCACCAGCAGAGATGGGGCTCACAATGAGCAGTTCTTC. Amino acids: CATSRDGAHNEQFF.

The chain employs TRBV19 and TRBJ1-2; no definite D call. The CDR3 extends over 15 amino acids. The ends were cut back, 2 bases at V and 5 bases at J, with 15 bases in the middle. CDR1 is LNHDA and CDR2 is SQIVND in the germline V gene (reference sequence). The CDR3 spells CASSIIFRTIYGYTF. The CDR3 bases are TGTGCCAGTAGTATAATTTTCCGAACAATATATGGCTACACCTTC.

The rearrangement joins TRBV11-3 to TRBJ2-1, with D unclear. The germline gives CDR1 SGHNT, CDR2 YENEEA. V was cut by 0 bases and J by 3 bases, with 9 bases left in between. The CDR3 loop spans 15 amino acids. The CDR3 here is CASSLDQASYNEQFF. DNA of the CDR3: TGTGCCAGCAGCTTAGATCAGGCTAGCTACAATGAGCAGTTCTTC.

This chain links TRBV5-1 with TRBJ2-7; TRBD1 aligns across 9 bases. V shed 2 bases, J shed 2 bases, and the junction held 5 bases outside the gene matches. Germline loops: CDR1 SGHRS, CDR2 YFSETQ. The CDR3 sequence is 15 residues long. In DNA, the CDR3 is TGCGCCAGCAGCTTCGGACAGGGGAAACCCTACGAGCAGTACTTC. It translates to CASSFGQGKPYEQYF.

The V call is TRBV4-1, the J call TRBJ2-7, with a weak D call TRBD2 (7 bases). Trimming shortened V by 1 base and J by 0 bases, and 16 bases separated the two germline ends. The germline V gene encodes CDR1 MGHRA and CDR2 YSYEKL. The CDR3 length is 17 residues. The CDR3 nucleotides read TGCGCCAGCAGCCAAGTTCCCCGGGGGGCGAGCTCCTACGAGCAGTACTTC. Translated: CASSQVPRGASSYEQYF.

This chain links TRBV4-2 with TRBJ2-7; the match to TRBD2 covers 9 bases. CDR3 length: 16 residues. Per the germline V gene, CDR1 is LGHNA and CDR2 is YNFKEQ. V trimming: 4 bases; J trimming: 2 bases; junction bases outside the gene matches: 9. The CDR3 sequence: CASSPKLERGAYEQYF. CDR3 bases: TGTGCCAGCAGCCCCAAGCTAGAGCGGGGGGCCTACGAGCAGTACTTC.

The chain uses TRBV2 and TRBJ2-7; tentatively, D is TRBD1 (6 bases). The CDR3 consists of 15 residues. Per the germline V gene, CDR1 is SNHLY and CDR2 is FYNNEI. V lost 3 bases and J lost 5, with 17 bases in between. As DNA, the CDR3 is TGTGCCAGCAGTGATATCAGCGGCAGGGGAGACGAGCAGTACTTC. Protein: CASSDISGRGDEQYF.

In this sample, this clone turned up a few times. The chain combines TRBV9 with TRBJ1-1; no clear D gene. The CDR3 sequence is 14 residues long. Germline CDR1 reads SGDLS; CDR2 reads YYNGEE. V was trimmed by 0 bases and J by 3 bases, leaving 9 bases between them. Written as DNA, the CDR3 is TGTGCCAGCAGCGTAGGCCCCGCCGACACTGAAGCTTTCTTT. Its protein is CASSVGPADTEAFF.

CDR3 nucleotide sequence: TGTGCCAGCAGCTTGCGGAGGGAGGGTTCACCCCTCCACTTT. It translates to CASSLRREGSPLHF. The chain links TRBV5-4 to TRBJ1-6, with D uncertain. The V and J ends lost 1 base and 9 bases respectively, with 11 bases between them. Germline values: CDR1 SGHNT, CDR2 YYREEE (reference sequence). CDR3 length: 14 residues.

The rearrangement uses TRBV13 and TRBJ2-7; D is possibly TRBD2 (5 bases). The germline CDR1 and CDR2 sequences are PRHDT and FYEKMQ (reference sequence). This CDR3 is built from 16 residues. V lost 0 bases and J 5 bases, leaving 17 bases between the germline ends. CDR3 sequence: CASSLGERSYLNEQYF. The CDR3 bases are TGTGCCAGCAGCTTAGGAGAGCGGAGCTACCTAAACGAGCAGTACTTC.

The genes are TRBV2 and TRBJ2-7; 7 positions agree with TRBD2. The CDR3 is made up of 15 amino acids. The V gene end was trimmed by 9 bases and the J gene end by 5 bases; junction bases not matched to a gene: 16. Germline lookup yields CDR1 SNHLY and CDR2 FYNNEI. The CDR3 bases are TGTGCCAGTGGGGGGTTCGGAAGCGGGGTCGACGAGCAGTACTTC. Its translation: CASGGFGSGVDEQYF.

The rearrangement links TRBV2 to TRBJ2-4; no clear D gene. CDR1 SNHLY and CDR2 FYNNEI come from the germline V gene. Trimming cost V 3 bases and J 0 bases, with 12 bases left between them. The CDR3 length is 16 residues. The CDR3 here is CASSDRPNSAKNIQYF. The CDR3 DNA sequence: TGTGCCAGCAGTGACCGACCTAACTCAGCCAAAAACATTCAGTACTTC.

This clone came up once. This chain links TRBV19 with TRBJ1-4, with D unclear. Trimming cost V 3 bases and J 4 bases, with 9 bases left between them. CDR1 is LNHDA, CDR2 SQIVND, per germline (reference sequence). This CDR3 contains 14 residues. The CDR3 nucleotides read TGTGCCAGTAGTATCGGCCAGTTTAATGAAAAACTGTTTTTT. The encoded protein is CASSIGQFNEKLFF. Variable domain in full (rest from reference TRBV19 and TRBJ1-4): DGGITQSPKYLFRKEGQNVTLSCEQNLNHDAMYWYRQDPGQGLRLIYYSQIVNDFQKGDIAEGYSVSREKKESFPLTVTSAQKNPTAFYLCASSIGQFNEKLFFGSGTQLSVL.

The chain uses TRBV6-1 and TRBJ1-5; D remains unclear. The CDR3 is 16 amino acids. Germline V gene sequence: CDR1 MNHNS, CDR2 SASEGT. Trimming took 2 bases from V and 3 from J, leaving 14 bases between them. The CDR3 DNA follows: TGTGCCAGCAGTGAACATATAGGCAACTTCAATCAGCCCCAGCATTTT. Translating gives CASSEHIGNFNQPQHF.

The gene calls are TRBV2 and TRBJ2-7, with 11 bases fitting TRBD1. This CDR3 spans 16 amino acids. Germline-derived CDR1 and CDR2 are SNHLY and FYNNEI. V gave up 6 bases and J gave up 5 bases; unmatched junction bases: 12. In nucleotides, the CDR3 is TGTGCCAGCAGCCCCCCGGGACAGGGGGTAGCCAACGAGCAGTACTTC. As protein: CASSPPGQGVANEQYF.

V gene TRBV6-5 combines with J gene TRBJ2-7; TRBD1 matches at 9 bases. CDR3 length: 12 residues. From germline, CDR1 is MNHEY and CDR2 SVGAGI. V shed 2 bases and J 12 bases; nucleotides not matched to a gene: 5. The CDR3 loop is CASSYGTGLPYF. The CDR3 DNA follows: TGTGCCAGCAGTTACGGGACAGGGCTCCCGTACTTC.

The chain is built from TRBV7-8 and TRBJ1-4; D gene unclear. Trimming shortened V by 2 bases and J by 5 bases, and 12 bases separated the two germline ends. Germline CDR1 and CDR2: SGHVS and FQNEAQ. The CDR3 extends over 15 amino acids. CDR3 protein: CASSLSSRSNEKLFF. The CDR3 nucleotides are TGTGCCAGCAGCTTAAGTTCCAGGTCGAATGAAAAACTGTTTTTT.

The chain links TRBV27 to TRBJ2-1; 11 bases map to TRBD1. The V segment lost 3 bases and the J segment 8 bases; nucleotides outside the gene matches: 6. The CDR3 sequence is 15 residues long. Germline assignment: CDR1 MNHEY and CDR2 SMNVEV (reference sequence). The CDR3 reads CASSLGTGGSHEQFF. The CDR3 region has the DNA TGTGCCAGCAGTTTGGGGACAGGGGGTAGTCATGAGCAGTTCTTC.

The rearrangement joins TRBV5-1 to TRBJ1-6, with TRBD1 matching 8 bases. Germline CDR1 reads SGHRS; CDR2 reads YFSETQ. V gave up 4 bases and J gave up 5 bases; unmatched junction bases: 5. The length of the CDR3 is 15 residues. The CDR3 is CASSVGQGNNSPLHF. The DNA for the CDR3 is TGCGCCAGCAGCGTCGGACAGGGTAATAATTCACCCCTCCACTTT.

The chain carries TRBV5-4 and TRBJ2-2; D unclear. The CDR3 contains 15 residues. Germline CDR1 is SGHNT and CDR2 is YYREEE (reference sequence). Trimming took off 2 bases at V and 0 bases at J, with 8 bases between the two ends. CDR3: CASSFHGPNTGELFF. The CDR3 DNA is TGTGCCAGCAGCTTCCACGGGCCGAACACCGGGGAGCTGTTTTTT.

The genes are TRBV4-1 and TRBJ2-3; 11 bases align to TRBD1. The V gene's germline CDR1 is MGHRA and CDR2 YSYEKL. The CDR3 sequence is 16 residues long. V was clipped by 5 bases and J by 2 bases; unmatched bases: 6. CDR3 coding DNA: TGCGCCAGCAGCTATCGGACAGGGGGCCCCACAGATACGCAGTATTTT. It translates to CASSYRTGGPTDTQYF.

This chain connects TRBV19 to TRBJ2-2; D gene ambiguous. V lost 7 bases and J lost 2, with 20 bases in between. The length of the CDR3 is 17 residues. Germline V gives CDR1 LNHDA, CDR2 SQIVND (reference sequence). In nucleotides, the CDR3 is TGTGCCAGTACCATCCTCGTTGAGCAGTTCAACACCGGGGAGCTGTTTTTT. It yields the protein CASTILVEQFNTGELFF. The whole variable domain, filled in from reference TRBV19 and TRBJ2-2, reads DGGITQSPKYLFRKEGQNVTLSCEQNLNHDAMYWYRQDPGQGLRLIYYSQIVNDFQKGDIAEGYSVSREKKESFPLTVTSAQKNPTAFYLCASTILVEQFNTGELFFGEGSRLTVL.

The chain has TRBV27 and TRBJ2-7; 7 positions agree with TRBD2. Trimming took 2 bases from V and 3 from J; bases not matched to a gene: 7. In germline, CDR1 is MNHEY, CDR2 SMNVEV (reference sequence). The CDR3 has 15 residues. This CDR3 is CASSLMGEGNYEQYF. CDR3 bases: TGTGCCAGCAGTTTAATGGGGGAGGGCAACTACGAGCAGTACTTC.

In DNA form, the CDR3 reads TGTGCCAGTAGTATCCGGGACAGTCGAGGAAACACCATATATTTT. This sequence encodes CASSIRDSRGNTIYF. The gene calls are TRBV19 and TRBJ1-3; TRBD1 agrees at 7 bases. Unmatched junction bases numbered 6, after V lost 3 bases and J lost 4 bases. Germline V CDR1 and CDR2: LNHDA, SQIVND (reference sequence). The CDR3 length is 15 residues.

The chain combines TRBV13 with TRBJ2-3; D uncertain. This CDR3 is built from 13 residues. Per the germline V gene, CDR1 is PRHDT and CDR2 is FYEKMQ (reference sequence). Trimming left V 5 bases short and J 2 bases short, with 8 bases between. The CDR3 here is CASSPPDTDTQYF. CDR3 in DNA: TGTGCCAGCAGCCCTCCGGACACAGATACGCAGTATTTT.

This CDR3 is CASSITGLAGDEQFF. CDR3 coding DNA: TGTGCCAGCAGCATTACGGGACTAGCGGGAGATGAGCAGTTCTTC. The chain couples TRBV13 to TRBJ2-1; 14 bases line up with TRBD2. The CDR3 is 15 residues long. CDR1 and CDR2 from the germline V gene are PRHDT and FYEKMQ (reference sequence). V shed 5 bases, J shed 8 bases, and the junction held 5 bases outside the gene matches.

Details on this clone: Other DNA sequences from this sample encode an identical CDR3 as well. This chain links TRBV29-1 with TRBJ2-7; TRBD1 matches 9 bases. CDR3 size: 13 residues. CDR1 is SQVTM and CDR2 is ANQGSEA in the germline V gene. The J segment lost 3 bases and the V segment lost 2 bases, leaving 2 bases of the junction unmatched. CDR3 loop: CSVEPTGGYEQYF. In nucleotides, the CDR3 is TGCAGCGTTGAACCGACAGGGGGCTACGAGCAGTACTTC.

By share, this clone counts as medium-sized. The chain recombines TRBV30 with TRBJ1-2; no definite D call. This CDR3 comprises 13 residues. Germline CDR1 and CDR2: GTSNPN and SVGIG (reference sequence). Trimming shortened V by 0 bases and J by 3 bases, and 8 bases separated the two germline ends. CDR3 sequence: CAWSVDGYYGYTF. Written as DNA, the CDR3 is TGTGCCTGGAGTGTAGACGGGTACTATGGCTACACCTTC.